This entry is about one TCR beta chain. Only a few counts were recorded for this clone. The target of this receptor is not known. No base qualities exist here, and no much larger clone lies one base off it. CDR3 length: 12 amino acids, cysteine to phenylalanine. Here the CDR3 DNA is all that survives: 36 bases in frame from base 1. Each donor gave one peripheral blood draw, about 100 mL on average, collected into heparinised tubes. A BD FACSAria II was used to sort naive, central memory, regulatory and stem cell-like memory CD4+ T cells with a panel that included CD45RO, CCR7, CD25, CD127, CD95 and CD27. Purity was above 98% for every sorted population. PBMCs were isolated immediately by Lymphoprep density gradient centrifugation and stained directly without culture. So that batch effects would be minimized, each experiment stained and sorted samples in pairs, pairing one healthy donor with one patient.

The High Capacity cDNA Reverse Transcription Kit was used to reverse transcribe all of the isolated RNA, meaning that expressed TCRB transcripts were what got sequenced. Deep immunoSEQ sequencing was performed on naive, central memory and regulatory T cell samples, with an average of around 3.5 million total reads per sample. Sorted cells were lysed in RLT buffer, and RNA was extracted using DNase-treated RNeasy Micro or Mini kits according to cell number. To prevent cross-contamination, every cell subset was processed on its own, while patient and healthy donor samples were processed together. The immunoSEQ multiplex PCR was used to amplify TCRB sequences from cDNA, generating 87-bp fragments that spanned the CDR3 region. The amplicons were sequenced using the Illumina HiSeq platform. Processing in the source paper ran as follows. Synthetic template baselines were used to correct PCR bias computationally, reads within Hamming distance 2 were collapsed, and singletons that could not be merged were discarded. Reads were aligned to IMGT to assign V, D and J genes, CDR3 length, and insertions or deletions at six rearrangement sites. Clonotype counts were normalized to sorted cell number within each subset before computing true diversity and Gini coefficients with the tcR R package. The overlap coefficient, calculated on TCRB nucleotide sequences, was used to measure repertoire sharing. As a proxy for the pre-selection repertoire, out-of-frame TCRB sequences from naive cells were analyzed. The table comes from immuneACCESS by way of TCRdb, which keeps in-frame sequences with V and J called. Part of the clones is missing from these tables; in studies checked, under half for an unresolved V gene and the rest for unknown reasons. The V and J calls and the clone size are those of that table, but D and trimming were determined from the DNA. In this sample the table shows a few hundred thousand clones, around 9.9% of which occur a single time. The top ten clones comprise over 0.015% of the sample.

The data derive from a study of beta chain features in type 1 diabetes (dated by TCRdb to between 2017 and 2018). Regarding the research as a whole: Patients and healthy donors did not differ in mean age, gender distribution, total cell number or subset yield. A total of under 140,000,000 sorted cells were examined across all samples, and the number of cells per subset was strongly correlated with RNA yield. The study compared the TCRB repertoires of sorted circulating CD4+ T cell subsets in recently diagnosed type 1 diabetes patients with those in matched healthy donors. Regulatory and stem cell-like memory subsets were obtained from only 8 patients and roughly eight healthy donors, while naive and central memory subsets were obtained from all 30 or so donors. What the research found in general, with its limitations: Because cDNA was sequenced instead of genomic DNA, highly expressing activated cells could be over-represented, though the groups showed no difference in activation or CD3 levels. The naive, central memory and regulatory TCRB repertoires appeared to resemble one another more closely among patients than among healthy donors. PCR may preferentially amplify shorter templates, but because patient and control samples were amplified and corrected together, any resulting skew would affect both groups equally. Because the HLA sub-analyses included only small numbers of individuals, any influence of HLA type on TCRB rearrangement was left unresolved. At VDJ recombination sites, type 1 diabetes patients had fewer insertions and more deleted nucleotides, which implies abnormalities in thymic rearrangement. Type 1 diabetes patients showed a moderate but significant shortening of TCRB CDR3 length in all four CD4+ subsets.

The sequence came from a man aged 25-45 years with type 1 diabetes. The specimen was naive CD4+ T cells from blood. Explained via the paper, the cell subset or site label denotes: true naive CD4+ T cells. The rearrangement joined TRBV21-1 to TRBJ1-5; the D call TRBD1 from the table was never checked on the DNA. TRBV21-1 is shown as a pseudogene. The CDR3 sequence is CASSAQGKPQHF. The sequenced DNA: TGTGCCAGCAGTGCTCAGGGAAAGCCCCAGCATTTT.